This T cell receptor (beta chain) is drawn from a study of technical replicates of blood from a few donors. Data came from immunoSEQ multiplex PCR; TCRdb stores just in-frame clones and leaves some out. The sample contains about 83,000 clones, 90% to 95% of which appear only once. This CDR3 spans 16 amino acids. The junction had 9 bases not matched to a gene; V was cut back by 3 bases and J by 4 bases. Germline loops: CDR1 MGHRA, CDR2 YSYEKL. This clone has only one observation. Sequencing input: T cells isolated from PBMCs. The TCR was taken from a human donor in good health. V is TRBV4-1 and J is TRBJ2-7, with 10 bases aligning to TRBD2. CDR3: CASSQTLPSGSYEQYF. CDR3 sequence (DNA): TGCGCCAGCAGCCAGACCCTTCCTAGCGGGAGTTACGAGCAGTACTTC.